Sequencing of this T cell receptor (beta chain) was carried out in a study of beta chain features in type 1 diabetes (dated by TCRdb to 2016 to 2018). At the level of the whole study: Mean age, gender distribution, total cell number and subset yield did not differ between patients and healthy donors. In the study, recently diagnosed type 1 diabetes patients and matched healthy donors were compared on the TCRB repertoires of their sorted circulating CD4+ T cell subsets. Across all samples, about 110 million sorted cells were examined, and cell number per subset correlated strongly with RNA yield. Regulatory and stem cell-like memory subsets were isolated from only 8 patients and roughly 8 healthy donors, whereas naive and central memory subsets came from all 28 donors. The investigation overall reported the following: Because cDNA rather than genomic DNA was sequenced, highly expressing activated cells could have been over-represented, although no difference in activation and CD3 levels was found between groups. Shorter templates might have been favored by PCR, but patient and control samples were amplified and corrected together, so both groups would have been affected equally by any skew. A moderate but significant shortening of TCRB CDR3 length was observed in type 1 diabetes patients in all four CD4+ subsets. Because the HLA sub-analyses included only small numbers of individuals, any influence of HLA type on TCRB rearrangement was left unresolved. Patients with type 1 diabetes made fewer insertions and deleted more nucleotides at VDJ recombination sites, implying thymic rearrangement abnormalities. Naive, central memory and regulatory TCRB repertoires appeared more similar among patients than among healthy donors.

Including cysteine and phenylalanine, the CDR3 has 14 amino acids. Just the 42-base CDR3 DNA is kept, in frame starting at base 1. Reading the germline V gene gives CDR1 SGHDT and CDR2 YYEEEE. Cut back by 3 bases and 0 bases, the V and J ends lie 9 bases apart. The High Capacity cDNA Reverse Transcription Kit was used to reverse transcribe all of the isolated RNA, meaning that expressed TCRB transcripts were what got sequenced. Deep immunoSEQ sequencing was performed on naive, central memory and regulatory T cell samples, with an average of roughly 3.3 million total reads per sample. Sorted cells were lysed in RLT buffer, and RNA was extracted using DNase-treated RNeasy Micro or Mini kits according to cell number. To prevent cross-contamination, every cell subset was processed on its own, while patient and healthy donor samples were processed together. Using the immunoSEQ multiplex PCR, TCRB sequences were amplified from cDNA into 87-bp fragments spanning the CDR3 region. Amplicons were sequenced on the Illumina HiSeq platform. The source study handled its data this way. Synthetic template baselines were used to correct PCR bias computationally, reads within Hamming distance 2 were collapsed together, and singletons that could not be merged were discarded. Reads were aligned to IMGT to assign V, D and J genes, CDR3 length, and insertions or deletions at six rearrangement sites. Within each subset, clonotype counts were normalized to sorted cell number, after which true diversity and Gini coefficients were computed with the tcR R package. The overlap coefficient, calculated on TCRB nucleotide sequences, was used to measure repertoire sharing. What TCRdb holds here is the immuneACCESS table cut down to in-frame rearrangements. Part of the clones is not present; checked against another copy, under half of the missing clones reflect an unresolved V gene, and the others are unexplained. V and J calls and clone size come straight from that table; D and trimming were deduced from the DNA. The sample contains nearly 350,000 clones, around 9% of them found a single time. The top ten clones comprise about 1% of the sample.

Each donor gave one peripheral blood draw, roughly 120 mL on average, collected into heparinised tubes. Naive, central memory, regulatory and stem cell-like memory CD4+ T cells were sorted on a BD FACSAria II using a panel including CD45RO, CCR7, CD25, CD127, CD95 and CD27. All sorted populations exceeded 98% purity. PBMCs were isolated immediately by Lymphoprep density gradient centrifugation and stained directly without culture. Samples were stained and sorted in pairs, with one healthy donor and one patient per experiment, so that batch effects were minimized. Concerning this clone: What this receptor recognizes is not known. Per-nucleotide qualities are absent, and no much larger clonotype sits a single base away.

This receptor was obtained from a man aged 25 to 40 with type 1 diabetes. Here the chain combines TRBV5-6 and TRBJ1-2; the D segment could be TRBD1, given 5 matching bases. Sample: central memory CD4+ T cells from blood. The CDR3 amino acid sequence is: CASSWTLANYGYTF. The nucleotide sequence reads as follows: TGTGCCAGCAGCTGGACATTAGCTAACTATGGCTACACCTTC.